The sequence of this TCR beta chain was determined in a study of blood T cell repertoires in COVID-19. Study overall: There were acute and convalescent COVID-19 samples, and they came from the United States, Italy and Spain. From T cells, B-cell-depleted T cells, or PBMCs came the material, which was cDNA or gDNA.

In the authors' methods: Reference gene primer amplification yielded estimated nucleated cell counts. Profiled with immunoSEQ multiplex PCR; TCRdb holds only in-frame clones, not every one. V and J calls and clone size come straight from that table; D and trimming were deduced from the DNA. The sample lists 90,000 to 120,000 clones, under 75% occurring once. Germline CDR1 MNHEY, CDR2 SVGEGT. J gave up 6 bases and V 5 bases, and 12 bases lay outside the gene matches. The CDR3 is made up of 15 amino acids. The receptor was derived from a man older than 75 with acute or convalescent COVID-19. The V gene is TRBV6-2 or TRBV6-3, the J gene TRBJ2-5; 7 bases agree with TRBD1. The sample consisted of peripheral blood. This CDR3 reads CASSERTGFVQTQYF. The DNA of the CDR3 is TGTGCCAGCAGTGAGAGGACAGGTTTCGTCCAGACCCAGTACTTC.